This T cell receptor beta chain emerged from a study of shared clonotypes between healthy human individuals. The study, taken as a whole, reports: Only blood samples were collected, and tissue repertoires likely differ.

Assay execution proceeded at the deep level. TCRdb's table, derived via immunoSEQ multiplex PCR, lists solely in-frame clones and lacks some. The sample includes some 500,000 clones, 70% to 80% of them seen just once. Trimming left V 1 base short and J 2 bases short, with 11 bases between. The germline V gene encodes CDR1 SGHNT and CDR2 YYREEE (reference sequence). The CDR3 contains 15 residues. This clone was seen more than once but under ten times. No antigen is known for it. This TCR came from a woman aged 35 to 49 in good health. Some clones in this sample may be carry-over from other donors' samples. The chain uses TRBV5-4 and TRBJ2-3; possible D gene TRBD1, 6 bases. Sample: PBMCs. Here the CDR3 reads CASSLTGPYTDTQYF. CDR3 nucleotide sequence: TGTGCCAGCAGCTTGACAGGGCCCTACACAGATACGCAGTATTTT.